These T cell receptor beta chains were read from a single sample in a study of blood T cell repertoires in COVID-19. Only in-frame clones appear in the TCRdb table, and some are missing; sequencing was by immunoSEQ multiplex PCR. The sample has 150,000 or so clones; around 79% are singletons. The specimen was PBMCs or T cells enriched from blood (not recorded which). The receptors originated from a woman between 45 and 60 years old who had recovered from COVID-19. Both conserved end residues are part of each CDR3. Each record gives: V gene, clone size, D gene, J gene, CDR3 protein, CDR3 DNA. The D gene is left open where the match is weak. The size entry is marked missing in some rows and otherwise reads once, few, many or a size class.

V gene: TRBV10-3
clone size: once
D gene: TRBD1
J gene: TRBJ1-5
CDR3 protein: CATRGTGVNQPQHF
CDR3 DNA: TGTGCCACCAGGGGGACAGGGGTAAATCAGCCCCAGCATTTT

V gene: TRBV2
clone size: NA
D gene: NA
J gene: TRBJ2-7
CDR3 protein: CASSESNAAKQYF
CDR3 DNA: TGTGCCAGCAGTGAAAGCAACGCCGCAAAGCAGTACTTC

V gene: TRBV13
clone size: NA
D gene: NA
J gene: TRBJ2-1
CDR3 protein: CASSPRESPDNEQFF
CDR3 DNA: TGTGCCAGCAGCCCCCGGGAGAGCCCCGACAATGAGCAGTTCTTC

V gene: TRBV19
clone size: NA
D gene: TRBD1
J gene: TRBJ2-5
CDR3 protein: CASSMNRGRGETQYF
CDR3 DNA: TGTGCCAGTAGTATGAACAGGGGGCGCGGGGAGACCCAGTACTTC

V gene: TRBV10-3
clone size: NA
D gene: NA
J gene: TRBJ1-3
CDR3 protein: CAIRPGDSGNTIYF
CDR3 DNA: TGTGCCATCAGACCAGGGGACTCTGGAAACACCATATATTTT

V gene: TRBV19
clone size: once
D gene: TRBD2
J gene: TRBJ2-7
CDR3 protein: CASRLLAGDVGEQYF
CDR3 DNA: TGTGCCAGTAGATTACTAGCGGGAGATGTAGGCGAGCAGTACTTC

V gene: TRBV5-4
clone size: NA
D gene: TRBD2
J gene: TRBJ2-3
CDR3 protein: CASSSGTSGSTDTQYF
CDR3 DNA: TGTGCCAGCAGCTCCGGGACTAGCGGATCCACAGATACGCAGTATTTT

V gene: TRBV28
clone size: NA
D gene: TRBD2
J gene: TRBJ2-1
CDR3 protein: CASSFGGRVFPEQFF
CDR3 DNA: TGTGCCAGCAGTTTCGGCGGGAGGGTCTTCCCTGAGCAGTTCTTC

V gene: TRBV2
clone size: NA
D gene: NA
J gene: TRBJ2-1
CDR3 protein: CASSGDSGGYEQFF
CDR3 DNA: TGTGCCAGCAGTGGGGACAGCGGGGGTTATGAGCAGTTCTTC

V gene: TRBV6-5
clone size: few
D gene: NA
J gene: TRBJ1-3
CDR3 protein: CASKTGRSSGNTIYF
CDR3 DNA: TGTGCCAGCAAAACAGGGCGCAGCTCTGGAAACACCATATATTTT

V gene: TRBV7-7
clone size: NA
D gene: NA
J gene: TRBJ2-7
CDR3 protein: CASSLGPTGLNEQYF
CDR3 DNA: TGTGCTAGCAGCTTAGGTCCCACAGGCCTGAACGAGCAGTACTTC

V gene: TRBV12-3/TRBV12-4
clone size: NA
D gene: NA
J gene: TRBJ1-5
CDR3 protein: CASSLRGPQHF
CDR3 DNA: TGTGCCAGCAGTTTGAGAGGGCCCCAGCATTTT

V gene: TRBV27
clone size: NA
D gene: TRBD2
J gene: TRBJ2-1
CDR3 protein: CASSIAGDNEQFF
CDR3 DNA: TGTGCCAGCAGTATAGCGGGAGACAATGAGCAGTTCTTC

V gene: TRBV7-9
clone size: NA
D gene: TRBD1
J gene: TRBJ1-2
CDR3 protein: CASSRTGGTSYTF
CDR3 DNA: TGTGCCAGCAGCAGGACAGGGGGCACGAGCTACACCTTC

V gene: TRBV27
clone size: NA
D gene: NA
J gene: TRBJ1-4
CDR3 protein: CASSLIQDQGEKLFF
CDR3 DNA: TGTGCCAGCAGTTTAATTCAAGATCAGGGTGAAAAACTGTTTTTT

V gene: TRBV2
clone size: NA
D gene: TRBD2
J gene: TRBJ2-7
CDR3 protein: CASSARLAAIDYEQYF
CDR3 DNA: TGTGCCAGCAGCGCCCGACTAGCGGCAATCGACTACGAGCAGTACTTC

V gene: TRBV12-3/TRBV12-4
clone size: NA
D gene: NA
J gene: TRBJ2-1
CDR3 protein: CASSRGLQDQFF
CDR3 DNA: TGTGCCAGCAGCCGCGGGCTCCAGGATCAGTTCTTC

V gene: TRBV7-2
clone size: NA
D gene: NA
J gene: TRBJ2-1
CDR3 protein: CASSSEIFSYNEQFF
CDR3 DNA: TGTGCCAGCAGCTCGGAGATCTTCTCCTACAATGAGCAGTTCTTC

V gene: TRBV24-1
clone size: NA
D gene: NA
J gene: TRBJ2-1
CDR3 protein: CATSDLGNEQFF
CDR3 DNA: TGTGCCACCAGTGACCTCGGGAATGAGCAGTTCTTC

V gene: TRBV15
clone size: once
D gene: TRBD1
J gene: TRBJ2-7
CDR3 protein: CATSRGEDRGHEDEQYF
CDR3 DNA: TGTGCCACCAGCAGAGGGGAAGACAGGGGGCACGAAGACGAGCAGTACTTC

V gene: TRBV11-1
clone size: NA
D gene: NA
J gene: TRBJ2-4
CDR3 protein: CAGRQENIQYF
CDR3 DNA: TGTGCCGGTCGACAGGAAAACATTCAGTACTTC

V gene: TRBV3-1/TRBV3-2
clone size: NA
D gene: TRBD2
J gene: TRBJ2-2
CDR3 protein: CASSQLPQTLSGRAKVDTGELFF
CDR3 DNA: TGTGCCAGCAGCCAGTTGCCCCAAACCTTGAGCGGGAGGGCCAAAGTGGACACCGGGGAGCTGTTTTTT

V gene: TRBV7-9
clone size: few
D gene: NA
J gene: TRBJ2-7
CDR3 protein: CASSLSPVYEQYF
CDR3 DNA: TGTGCCAGCAGCTTATCACCGGTCTACGAGCAGTACTTC